A single sample is the source of the 10 T cell receptor beta chains below, sequenced in a study of blood T cell repertoires in COVID-19. The table came from immunoSEQ multiplex PCR; TCRdb's copy has only in-frame clones and leaves some out. The table records some 220,000 clones, 84% of them present only once. The sample consisted of peripheral blood. Every receptor here comes from a middle-aged man with active or convalescent COVID-19.

The chain links TRBV27 to TRBJ2-3; D is unresolved. CDR3 length: 11 amino acids. The germline V and J ends were trimmed by 8 bases and 5 bases, with 8 bases remaining between them. Germline CDR1 and CDR2: MNHEY and SMNVEV (reference sequence). CDR3 region: CASRRGDTQYF. CDR3 sequence (DNA): TGTGCCAGCCGCAGAGGAGATACGCAGTATTTT.

The V call is TRBV7-9, the J call TRBJ1-2; 10 nucleotides agree with TRBD1. The CDR3 loop spans 16 amino acids. The germline gives CDR1 SEHNR, CDR2 FQNEAQ (reference sequence). The J segment lost 6 bases and the V segment lost 5 bases, leaving 12 bases of the junction unmatched. The CDR3 DNA sequence: TGTGCCAGCAGCCTTCCCCCGGGACAGGGGATAGATGGCTACACCTTC. Translation: CASSLPPGQGIDGYTF. Complete variable domain (other parts from reference TRBV7-9 and TRBJ1-2): DTGVSQNPRHKITKRGQNVTFRCDPISEHNRLYWYRQTLGQGPEFLTYFQNEAQLEKSRLLSDRFSAERPKGSFSTLEIQRTEQGDSAMYLCASSLPPGQGIDGYTFGSGTRLTVV.

This chain connects TRBV6-6 to TRBJ2-1, with 7 bases that match TRBD1. The length of the CDR3 is 14 residues. With 6 bases clipped from V and 5 bases from J, the junction kept 7 bases outside the gene matches. Germline assignment: CDR1 MNHNY and CDR2 SVGAGI (reference sequence). CDR3 bases: TGTGCCAGCAGCCCCGGGACAGAAAACAATGAGCAGTTCTTC. Encoded protein: CASSPGTENNEQFF.

This clone came up a few times. The chain uses TRBV2 and TRBJ2-1; TRBD2 matches 8 bases. The germline V gene has CDR1 SNHLY and CDR2 FYNNEI. The CDR3 covers 17 residues. The V segment lost 5 bases and the J segment 5 bases; nucleotides outside the gene matches: 14. CDR3 protein: CASSSPPGTSRNNEQFF. CDR3 DNA: TGTGCCAGCAGTTCGCCCCCCGGGACTAGTCGAAACAATGAGCAGTTCTTC. The entire variable domain, with the rest obtained from reference TRBV2 and TRBJ2-1, is as follows: EPEVTQTPSHQVTQMGQEVILRCVPISNHLYFYWYRQILGQKVEFLVSFYNNEISEKSEIFDDQFSVERPDGSNFTLKIRSTKLEDSAMYFCASSSPPGTSRNNEQFFGPGTRLTVL.

The rearrangement links TRBV23-1 to TRBJ2-3; maybe TRBD2 (5 bases). TRBV23-1 is assigned to the ORF class and has an uncertain function. V shed 2 bases and J shed 3 bases, with 18 bases lying between them. The CDR3 loop spans 17 amino acids. In DNA, the CDR3 is TGCGCCAGCAGTCAACCGGACCTCGGGAACGATACAGATACGCAGTATTTT. It codes for CASSQPDLGNDTDTQYF.

The rearrangement joins TRBV7-6 to TRBJ2-7; a possible D gene is TRBD1 (5 bases). The germline CDR1 and CDR2 sequences are SGHVS and FNYEAQ. The CDR3 is 13 residues long. V gave up 5 bases and J gave up 3 bases, with 11 bases separating them. DNA of the CDR3: TGTGCCAGCAGCCTTCAGGGTCTCTACGAGCAGTACTTC. It codes for CASSLQGLYEQYF.

This chain connects TRBV28 to TRBJ2-3; possible D gene TRBD2, 6 bases. CDR1 is MDHEN and CDR2 is SYDVKM in the germline V gene. The CDR3 length is 15 residues. The germline V and J ends were trimmed by 3 bases and 2 bases, with 12 bases remaining between them. The CDR3 loop reads CASSLAGGATDTQYF. The DNA for the CDR3 is TGTGCCAGCAGTTTGGCCGGCGGGGCCACAGATACGCAGTATTTT.

The rearrangement uses TRBV18 and TRBJ1-3; 10 positions agree with TRBD1. J lost 3 bases, V lost 2 bases, and 4 bases had no gene match. CDR1 is KGHSH and CDR2 is LQKENI in the germline V gene. The CDR3 covers 16 residues. In DNA form, the CDR3 reads TGTGCCAGCTCACCAGCGACAGGGGGCTTTGGAAACACCATATATTTT. Protein product: CASSPATGGFGNTIYF.

The chain uses TRBV9 and TRBJ1-1; the D gene is possibly TRBD1 (5 bases). V was cut by 4 bases and J by 3 bases, with 22 bases left in between. CDR3 length: 17 residues. The germline V gene encodes CDR1 SGDLS and CDR2 YYNGEE. CDR3 sequence: CASSLAGGPVADTEAFF. CDR3 nucleotides: TGTGCCAGCAGCCTTGCGGGGGGACCCGTTGCGGACACTGAAGCTTTCTTT.

The chain carries TRBV20-1 and TRBJ2-1; D unresolved. Germline-derived CDR1 and CDR2 are DFQATT and SNEGSKA (reference sequence). Trimming removed 2 bases at V and 10 bases at J, with 9 bases between. This CDR3 has 11 residues. CDR3 loop: CSARIVQEQFF. The DNA for the CDR3 is TGCAGTGCTAGAATTGTTCAGGAGCAGTTCTTC.